What follows are 30 T cell receptor beta chains derived from one specimen sequenced in a study of regulatory T cells in long-lasting Graves disease. Relying on iRepertoire HTBI primers and Arm-PCR of CDR3 regions, the team built TCR beta libraries. TCRdb itself ran the multiplex PCR reads through MiXCR, one entry per CDR3 protein. The table includes some 250,000 distinct CDR3 sequences, 15% to 20% detected once. Time point described: newly diagnosed GD, antithyroid drugs for less than 3 months. PBMC-derived RNA was used for the TCR library. These data also formed part of another study, on T cells in Graves' hyperthyroidism and ophthalmopathy.

Here the sequenced sample was peripheral blood mononuclear cells (PBMCs), taken at new diagnosis, from a patient treated with antithyroid drugs. All receptors derive from a woman in her 30s with Graves disease.

This clonotype was counted many times. The chain has TRBV19 and TRBJ1-1, with D possibly matching TRBD1 (5 bases). CDR1 and CDR2 (germline): LNHDA, SQIVND (reference sequence). The CDR3 has 15 amino acids. V was shortened by 7 bases and J by 0 bases, with 15 bases between the two germline ends. DNA for the CDR3: TGTGCCAGTACTGAGGGGACTTACATGAACACTGAAGCTTTCTTT. This translates into CASTEGTYMNTEAFF.

The CDR3, as DNA: TGTGCCAGCAACCGACAGGGCATGAACACTGAAGCTTTCTTT. It yields the protein CASNRQGMNTEAFF. The V call is TRBV25-1, the J call TRBJ1-1; 7 nucleotides match TRBD1. CDR1 MGHDK and CDR2 SYGVNS come from the germline V gene. The CDR3 consists of 14 residues. The V segment lost 7 bases and the J segment 0 bases; nucleotides outside the gene matches: 5.

This clonotype has at least ten counts. For the CDR3, the DNA is TGTGCCAGCAGCTCAACGGCAGGGGGCTTTGGCTACACCTTC. Its translation: CASSSTAGGFGYTF. V usage is TRBV7-9 and J usage is TRBJ1-2; 8 bases are shared with TRBD1. This CDR3 region has 14 residues. With V trimmed by 4 bases and J by 7 bases, 8 bases remained unmatched. Germline V gene lookup returns CDR1 SEHNR and CDR2 FQNEAQ (reference sequence).

This clonotype was seen more than once but under ten times. The V gene is TRBV24-1, the J gene TRBJ2-3; D possibly corresponds to TRBD2 (6 bases). Trimming left V 9 bases short and J 1 base short, with 10 bases between. The CDR3 spans 13 residues. Germline-derived CDR1 and CDR2 are KGHDR and SFDVKD. CDR3 nucleotides: TGTGCCACCCGGGGGAGCGGCACAGATACGCAGTATTTT. Its protein product is CATRGSGTDTQYF.

This clonotype has ten or more counts. The chain couples TRBV7-2 to TRBJ2-2, with a weak D call TRBD1 (5 bases). The CDR3 is made up of 15 amino acids. Germline CDR1 reads SGHTA; CDR2 reads FQGNSA. V lost 5 bases to trimming and J lost 2 bases, with 12 bases between them. The CDR3 loop is CASSQRTPNTGELFF. The CDR3 coding sequence is TGTGCCAGCAGCCAGAGGACACCAAACACCGGGGAGCTGTTTTTT.

Of note for this clonotype: A read error may be the cause here, since a much bigger clone is one base away. The chain employs TRBV20-1 and TRBJ2-7; D gene unclear. Germline V CDR1 and CDR2: DFQATT, SNEGSKA (reference sequence). The CDR3 runs 11 residues. V lost 2 bases to trimming and J lost 1 base, with 3 bases between them. The CDR3 protein is CSARRSYEQYF. The CDR3 DNA is TGCAGTGCTAGACGGTCCTACGAGCAGTACTTC.

This clonotype has at least ten counts. The rearrangement links TRBV29-1 to TRBJ2-3, with a possible D match to TRBD2 (7 bases). CDR1 is SQVTM, CDR2 ANQGSEA, per germline. Trimming removed 5 bases at V and 5 bases at J, with 14 bases between. This CDR3 region has 13 residues. CDR3 sequence: CSVRGGRIDTQYF. The DNA for the CDR3 is TGCAGCGTTAGGGGGGGCCGTATAGATACGCAGTATTTT.

The chain combines TRBV12-3 or TRBV12-4 with TRBJ1-5; 11 bases align to TRBD1. The CDR3 has 15 residues. With V trimmed by 5 bases and J by 7 bases, 7 bases remained unmatched. CDR3 coding DNA: TGTGCCAGCAGTACCGGGACAGGGGGTTGGCAGCCCCAGCATTTT. Protein product: CASSTGTGGWQPQHF.

The chain employs TRBV6-2 or TRBV6-3 and TRBJ2-6, with a weak D call TRBD1 (5 bases). The germline V gene encodes CDR1 MNHEY and CDR2 SVGEGT. V was trimmed by 4 bases and J by 2 bases, leaving 15 bases between them. CDR3 size: 17 residues. The CDR3 DNA is TGTGCCAGCAGTTTTACGTTGGCAGGGACTGGGGCCAACGTCCTGACTTTC. Protein product: CASSFTLAGTGANVLTF.

The table lists this clonotype with many counts. This sequence joins TRBV4-2 and TRBJ2-3, with 7 bases lining up with TRBD2. The CDR3 is 11 amino acids. Germline CDR1 is LGHNA and CDR2 is YNFKEQ. The CDR3 here is CAAGSTDTQYF. The CDR3 nucleotides are TGTGCAGCGGGGAGCACAGATACGCAGTATTTT.

At least ten counts were recorded for this clonotype. The chain joins TRBV4-1 to TRBJ1-1, with 7 bases aligning to TRBD1. Trimming at V came to 2 bases and at J to 3 bases, leaving 6 bases not matched to a gene. The CDR3 is 15 residues long. The germline V gene has CDR1 MGHRA and CDR2 YSYEKL. The CDR3 DNA sequence: TGCGCCAGCAGCCAACGACAGGGAGGGGACACTGAAGCTTTCTTT. Translated: CASSQRQGGDTEAFF.

This clonotype was found many times. This sequence joins TRBV19 and TRBJ2-1, with no clear D. V gave up 1 base and J gave up 7 bases, with 8 bases separating them. The CDR3 extends over 13 amino acids. From germline, CDR1 is LNHDA and CDR2 SQIVND (reference sequence). CDR3 region: CASSIGVVNEQFF. CDR3 nucleotides: TGTGCCAGTAGTATAGGGGTAGTAAATGAGCAGTTCTTC. The variable domain in full, completed from reference TRBV19 and TRBJ2-1, reads DGGITQSPKYLFRKEGQNVTLSCEQNLNHDAMYWYRQDPGQGLRLIYYSQIVNDFQKGDIAEGYSVSREKKESFPLTVTSAQKNPTAFYLCASSIGVVNEQFFGPGTRLTVL.

This clonotype was seen at least ten times. This rearrangement joins TRBV28 to TRBJ2-2; 10 bases fit TRBD2. Germline trimming cut 5 bases from V and 6 bases from J; bases unmatched to any gene: 6. CDR3 length: 15 residues. The germline V gene has CDR1 MDHEN and CDR2 SYDVKM. CDR3 region: CASSNLAGAPGELFF. CDR3 nucleotides: TGTGCCAGCAGTAACCTAGCGGGGGCCCCCGGGGAGCTGTTTTTT.

There are many counts of this clonotype. The chain links TRBV5-6 to TRBJ2-1, with unresolved D. The germline V gene has CDR1 SGHDT and CDR2 YYEEEE. The CDR3 sequence is 14 residues long. V lost 1 base, J lost 4 bases, and 9 bases lay in between. CDR3 in amino acids: CASSLQGPYNEQFF. CDR3 sequence (DNA): TGTGCCAGCAGCTTGCAAGGACCATACAATGAGCAGTTCTTC.

This chain connects TRBV12-3 or TRBV12-4 to TRBJ2-6; D is perhaps TRBD1 (6 bases). CDR3 size: 14 residues. The germline V and J ends were trimmed by 6 bases and 4 bases, with 10 bases remaining between them. CDR3 nucleotide sequence: TGTGCCAGCAGAGGGACATCGGGGGCCAACGTCCTGACTTTC. Its translation is CASRGTSGANVLTF.

This clonotype was seen many times. The V call is TRBV25-1, the J call TRBJ1-1, with D possibly being TRBD1 (6 bases). The CDR3 consists of 15 residues. Germline CDR1 is MGHDK and CDR2 is SYGVNS. The V and J ends lost 1 base and 5 bases respectively, with 14 bases between them. The CDR3 nucleotides read TGTGCCAGCAGTGAATCGGACAGAATTCGGACTGAAGCTTTCTTT. Amino acids: CASSESDRIRTEAFF.

This clonotype was recorded many times. The rearrangement joins TRBV4-1 to TRBJ2-2; 11 bases map to TRBD1. Per the germline V gene, CDR1 is MGHRA and CDR2 is YSYEKL. Trimming at V came to 2 bases and at J to 4 bases, leaving 3 bases not matched to a gene. This CDR3 region has 16 residues. DNA of the CDR3: TGCGCCAGCAGCCAAACCGGGACAGGGGGCACCGGGGAGCTGTTTTTT. Amino acid sequence: CASSQTGTGGTGELFF.

This clonotype was found many times. The gene calls are TRBV5-1 and TRBJ2-7, with TRBD2 identical over 11 bases. Germline loops: CDR1 SGHRS, CDR2 YFSETQ. Trimming at V came to 0 bases and at J to 0 bases, leaving 2 bases not matched to a gene. The length of the CDR3 is 16 residues. The CDR3 DNA reads TGCGCCAGCAGCTTGGGCGGACTAGCGGGCTCCTACGAGCAGTACTTC. It codes for CASSLGGLAGSYEQYF. Complete variable domain (other parts from reference TRBV5-1 and TRBJ2-7): KAGVTQTPRYLIKTRGQQVTLSCSPISGHRSVSWYQQTPGQGLQFLFEYFSETQRNKGNFPGRFSGRQFSNSRSEMNVSTLELGDSALYLCASSLGGLAGSYEQYFGPGTRLTVT.

With regard to this clonotype: This likely came from a read error, as a far larger clone is one base away. The conserved final phenylalanine or tryptophan is absent from the CDR3, which likely points to a read error. The V call is TRBV11-2, the J call TRBJ1-4; the D gene is possibly TRBD1 (5 bases). Trimming removed 0 bases at V and 6 bases at J, with 11 bases between. The CDR3 extends over 15 amino acids. Germline V gene data show CDR1 as SGHAT and CDR2 as FQNNGV. DNA of the CDR3: TGTGCCAGCAGCTTAGATGGGACGACAGATGAAAAACTGTTTGTT. Translation: CASSLDGTTDEKLFV.

This clonotype was counted ten times or more. V is TRBV12-3 or TRBV12-4 and J is TRBJ1-1; possibly TRBD1 for D (5 bases). CDR3 length: 15 amino acids. Trimming pared 4 bases from V and 1 base from J, leaving 13 bases between. This CDR3 reads CASSSPTAKNTEAFF. CDR3 sequence (DNA): TGTGCCAGCAGTTCCCCGACAGCTAAGAACACTGAAGCTTTCTTT.

The sample holds many counts of this clonotype. This rearrangement joins TRBV18 to TRBJ1-1, with D possibly TRBD1 on 6 matching bases. CDR3 length: 14 residues. Germline CDR1 and CDR2: KGHSH and LQKENI. V lost 2 bases to trimming and J lost 2 bases, with 9 bases between them. CDR3 sequence reads: CASSPRTDNTEAFF. The DNA of the CDR3 is TGTGCCAGCTCACCAAGGACAGACAACACTGAAGCTTTCTTT.

V is TRBV28 and J is TRBJ2-1; 8 bases map to TRBD1. V shed 5 bases, J shed 8 bases, and the junction held 5 bases outside the gene matches. CDR1 is MDHEN and CDR2 is SYDVKM in the germline V gene. The CDR3 totals 13 residues. CDR3 coding DNA: TGTGCCAGCAGTAACCAGGGGGCTTATGAGCAGTTCTTC. It translates to CASSNQGAYEQFF.

On this clonotype: A read error is the likely source, as a far larger clone sits one nucleotide away. This chain joins TRBV6-4 and TRBJ1-1, with TRBD1 matching 8 bases. Germline loops: CDR1 MRHNA, CDR2 SNTAGT. This CDR3 is 18 amino acids long. CDR3 nucleotide sequence: TGTGCCGGCAGTGATTTGTCCAGGGGGCAATCTCGGGTAGCTGAAGCTTTCTTT. Translated: CAGSDLSRGQSRVAEAFF.

This clonotype came up many times. This chain joins TRBV3-1 and TRBJ2-1, with 10 bases matching TRBD2. The CDR3 covers 17 residues. Unmatched junction bases numbered 9, after V lost 1 base and J lost 6 bases. Per germline, CDR1 LGHDT and CDR2 YNNKEL (reference sequence). The DNA of the CDR3 is TGTGCCAGCAGCCAAGGGGTACTAGCGGGGTTGAGCAATGAGCAGTTCTTC. Translation gives CASSQGVLAGLSNEQFF.

This clonotype was found many times. The chain joins TRBV20-1 to TRBJ1-4; 7 bases are a match to TRBD1. CDR1 DFQATT and CDR2 SNEGSKA come from the germline V gene (reference sequence). There are 14 residues in the CDR3. The junction had 11 bases not matched to a gene; V was cut back by 5 bases and J by 8 bases. DNA for the CDR3: TGCAGTGCTGAGCACGGGACAGAAGACGAAAAACTGTTTTTT. Encoded protein: CSAEHGTEDEKLFF.

This clonotype was recorded a few times. This chain uses TRBV5-1 with TRBJ2-5; D may match TRBD1 or TRBD2 (5 bases each). The CDR3 spans 14 residues. Per the germline V gene, CDR1 is SGHRS and CDR2 is YFSETQ. Trimming took off 4 bases at V and 3 bases at J, with 13 bases between the two ends. The CDR3 bases are TGCGCCAGCAGCAGCCGGGACGTTAAAGAGACCCAGTACTTC. The encoded protein is CASSSRDVKETQYF.

In this sample, this clonotype turned up many times. Here the CDR3 reads CASSYVRGSQPQHF. In nucleotides, the CDR3 is TGTGCCAGCAGTTATGTAAGGGGAAGTCAGCCCCAGCATTTT. This chain links TRBV28 with TRBJ1-5; tentatively, D is TRBD1 (5 bases). The V and J ends lost 4 bases and 6 bases respectively, with 13 bases between them. The CDR3 runs 14 residues. CDR1 is MDHEN, CDR2 SYDVKM, per germline.

This clonotype was picked up a small number of times. The chain employs TRBV27 and TRBJ1-5, with TRBD1 as a possible D gene (5 bases). The V gene lost 2 bases and the J gene lost 7 bases, with 9 bases spanning the gap. This CDR3 is built from 13 residues. CDR1 and CDR2 (germline): MNHEY, SMNVEV (reference sequence). CDR3 sequence reads: CASSLTGRQPQHF. The DNA of the CDR3 is TGTGCCAGCAGTTTAACAGGTCGCCAGCCCCAGCATTTT.

This clonotype showed up many times. The chain employs TRBV6-2 or TRBV6-3 and TRBJ2-3; 11 bases align to TRBD1. Germline assignment: CDR1 MNHEY and CDR2 SVGEGT. V lost 4 bases, J lost 1 base, and 4 bases stayed unmatched. The CDR3 extends over 16 amino acids. The CDR3 sequence: CASSWTGGAGTDTQYF. In DNA form, the CDR3 reads TGTGCCAGCAGTTGGACAGGGGGCGCGGGCACAGATACGCAGTATTTT.

In this sample, this clonotype turned up many times. The gene calls are TRBV4-1 and TRBJ2-3, with a possible D match to TRBD2 (6 bases). Between the trimmed V and J ends, which lost 3 bases and 3 bases, there was a span of 16 bases. The germline gives CDR1 MGHRA, CDR2 YSYEKL. The CDR3 sequence is 16 residues long. CDR3 coding DNA: TGCGCCAGCAGCCAGCCGCGGGGAAGGGATACAGATACGCAGTATTTT. This encodes CASSQPRGRDTDTQYF.